Following are 30 T cell receptor beta chains from one sample sequenced in a study of regulatory T cells in long-lasting Graves disease. Documented time point: newly diagnosed GD, antithyroid drugs for less than 3 months. The authors made the TCR library using RNA they extracted from PBMCs. HTBI primers from iRepertoire and Arm-PCR of CDR3 regions yielded the TCR beta libraries. From the multiplex PCR reads, TCRdb called clonotypes with MiXCR, one entry per CDR3 protein. In the table there are roughly 500,000 distinct CDR3 sequences, roughly 12% of which are singletons. These same records also appear under a second study, on T cells in Graves' hyperthyroidism and ophthalmopathy.

Material: peripheral blood mononuclear cells (PBMCs), obtained at new diagnosis, from a patient treated with antithyroid drugs. Receptors were obtained from a man younger than 40 with Graves disease.

This clonotype was picked up many times. The gene calls are TRBV30 and TRBJ1-2; TRBD1 matches at 7 bases. The CDR3 has 13 residues. V lost 4 bases to trimming and J lost 5 bases; unmatched junction nucleotides: 7. Germline V CDR1 and CDR2: GTSNPN, SVGIG (reference sequence). The CDR3 DNA is TGTGCCTGGACCCAGGGGGGAGAGTATGGCTACACCTTC. The encoded protein is CAWTQGGEYGYTF.

This clonotype has at least ten counts. The gene calls are TRBV24-1 and TRBJ2-3; possibly TRBD2 for D (5 bases). The CDR3 totals 15 residues. Germline CDR1 is KGHDR and CDR2 is SFDVKD. Between the trimmed V and J ends, which lost 4 bases and 10 bases, there was a span of 20 bases. The CDR3 coding sequence is TGTGCCACCAGTGACGCCCGTAGGGTGGAGGACGCGCAGTATTTT. This gives the protein CATSDARRVEDAQYF.

This clonotype came up once. A read error may be the cause here, since a much bigger clone is one base away. The rearrangement links TRBV2 to TRBJ2-3; 8 bases agree with TRBD2. The DNA matches TRBJ2-7 better at its end, which makes the J call doubtful. The CDR3 has 13 amino acids. Germline CDR1 SNHLY, CDR2 FYNNEI. CDR3 region: CASSSGSTNEQYF. The CDR3, as DNA: TGTGCCAGCAGTAGCGGGAGTACCAATGAGCAGTACTTC.

This clonotype showed up many times. The chain is built from TRBV12-3 or TRBV12-4 and TRBJ2-3; maybe TRBD2 (5 bases). This CDR3 has 13 residues. V gave up 1 base and J gave up 6 bases, with 8 bases separating them. CDR3 loop: CASSLGRRDTQYF. DNA of the CDR3: TGTGCCAGCAGTTTAGGGAGGCGGGATACGCAGTATTTT.

As to this clonotype: At one end the junction does not follow the germline gene, possibly because of a read error. For the CDR3, the DNA is TGTGCCAGCAGCTTGTTAAGGGTTACAGTATGGGAAAAACTGTTTTTT. It specifies CASSLLRVTVWEKLFF. This chain connects TRBV5-1 to TRBJ1-4; the D is unclear. CDR1 is SGHRS, CDR2 YFSETQ, per germline. The CDR3 loop spans 16 amino acids.

This clonotype has just a few counts. This chain links TRBV6-1 with TRBJ2-3, with D uncertain. CDR1 and CDR2 from the germline V gene are MNHNS and SASEGT. Trimming cost V 6 bases and J 3 bases, with 22 bases left between them. The CDR3 is 17 amino acids. The DNA for the CDR3 is TGTGCCAGCAGCTCCGACTGGTCCGGAACAACGACAGATACGCAGTATTTT. This translates into CASSSDWSGTTTDTQYF.

This chain joins TRBV18 and TRBJ1-1; TRBD1 matches 8 bases. Losses at the gene ends were 6 bases for V and 10 bases for J; bases not matched to a gene: 10. CDR3 size: 13 residues. Germline loops: CDR1 KGHSH, CDR2 LQKENI. CDR3 residues: CASSLGRQGPAFF. Written as DNA, the CDR3 is TGTGCCAGCTCCCTTGGCCGACAGGGGCCAGCTTTCTTT.

V gene TRBV27 combines with J gene TRBJ2-7; 8 bases line up with TRBD1. This CDR3 contains 16 residues. CDR1 is MNHEY and CDR2 is SMNVEV in the germline V gene (reference sequence). V lost 5 bases and J lost 7; bases outside the gene matches: 16. CDR3: CASSKQTGERRREQYF. In nucleotides, the CDR3 is TGTGCCAGCAGTAAGCAGACAGGGGAGCGGCGGAGGGAGCAGTACTTC.

This clonotype turned up a few times. At one end, the junction sequence differs from germline, possibly due to a read error. V and J are TRBV7-2 and TRBJ2-1; the D gene is possibly TRBD2 (5 bases). CDR1 is SGHTA and CDR2 is FQGNSA in the germline V gene. This CDR3 spans 18 amino acids. CDR3 in DNA: TGTGCCAGCAGCTTAGAGGCCCCCCACCACCTCGGTGGGGAGACCCAGTGCTTC. Its translation is CASSLEAPHHLGGETQCF.

This clonotype was found many times. The chain links TRBV30 to TRBJ1-1; D is ambiguous. In germline, CDR1 is GTSNPN, CDR2 SVGIG (reference sequence). Trimming pared 1 base from V and 4 bases from J, leaving 7 bases between. The CDR3 length is 12 residues. The CDR3 DNA is TGTGCCTGGAGTGATGGAGGCACTGAAGCTTTCTTT. Protein sequence: CAWSDGGTEAFF.

A few counts support this clonotype. The CDR3 reads CAISSNENIQYF. The CDR3 DNA sequence: TGTGCCATCAGTTCTAATGAAAACATTCAGTACTTC. The chain joins TRBV10-3 to TRBJ2-4, with unresolved D. Trimming shortened V by 5 bases and J by 5 bases, and 7 bases separated the two germline ends. The CDR3 length is 12 residues. Germline loops: CDR1 ENHRY, CDR2 SYGVKD.

This clonotype was seen at least ten times. The chain combines TRBV2 with TRBJ1-4; D not resolved. Deletions cut 2 bases from V and 13 bases from J, with 14 bases between. Germline CDR1 is SNHLY and CDR2 is FYNNEI. CDR3 length: 13 amino acids. The CDR3 reads CASSEREPFRLFF. CDR3 DNA: TGTGCCAGCAGTGAACGGGAACCTTTCAGACTGTTTTTT.

This clonotype appeared a single time. One base away lies a much larger clone, so this may be a sequencing read error. This chain joins TRBV7-9 and TRBJ2-7; tentative D call: TRBD1 (6 bases). The J call is doubtful: the DNA matches TRBJ2-5 better. The CDR3 length is 14 residues. The germline V gene has CDR1 SEHNR and CDR2 FQNEAQ (reference sequence). CDR3 region: CVSDGGSGGETQYF. CDR3 nucleotide sequence: TGTGTCAGCGATGGGGGCTCGGGCGGGGAGACCCAGTACTTC.

This clonotype turned up a few times. J is TRBJ2-7 and V is TRBV6-1; D might be TRBD2 (6 bases). Trimming removed 6 bases from V and 4 bases from J, with 19 bases in between. Looked up from germline, CDR1 is MNHNS and CDR2 is SASEGT. The CDR3 has 15 amino acids. CDR3 residues: CASRGRSADLYEQYF. As DNA, the CDR3 is TGTGCCAGCAGAGGGAGGAGCGCAGACCTATACGAGCAGTACTTC.

The sample holds many counts of this clonotype. CDR3 nucleotides: TGTGCCACCAGTGAGGGACAAAGCAATCAGCCCCAGCATTTT. Translating gives CATSEGQSNQPQHF. The chain has TRBV24-1 and TRBJ1-5; tentative D call: TRBD1 (6 bases). V lost 4 bases to trimming and J lost 1 base, with 7 bases between them. This CDR3 has 14 amino acids. Germline CDR1 and CDR2: KGHDR and SFDVKD.

Turning to this clonotype: This may be a read error: a much more frequent sequence differs by one nucleotide. The CDR3 nucleotides are TGTGCCAGCAGCCCGCGATGCGAGCAGTACTTC. It specifies CASSPRCEQYF. The chain couples TRBV7-2 to TRBJ2-7; no definite D call. With 5 bases removed from V and 6 bases from J, the gap between germline ends came to 8 bases. The CDR3 totals 11 residues. Germline V gene lookup returns CDR1 SGHTA and CDR2 FQGNSA.

There are many counts of this clonotype. This chain uses TRBV7-8 with TRBJ2-1; 7 bases agree with TRBD1. The CDR3 has 15 amino acids. V lost 5 bases to trimming and J lost 5 bases; unmatched junction nucleotides: 9. CDR1 and CDR2 (germline): SGHVS, FQNEAQ. CDR3 sequence: CASSMTGPEHNEQFF. The CDR3 bases are TGTGCCAGCAGCATGACAGGGCCCGAACACAATGAGCAGTTCTTC.

There are many counts of this clonotype. At one end the junction does not follow the germline gene, possibly because of a read error. The chain links TRBV5-1 to TRBJ2-7, with 10 positions matching TRBD2. Per the germline V gene, CDR1 is SGHRS and CDR2 is YFSETQ. This CDR3 region has 15 residues. CDR3: CASSLASGSVYEQYF. CDR3 DNA: TGTGCCAGCAGCTTAGCTAGCGGGAGTGTCTACGAGCAGTACTTC.

The chain links TRBV9 to TRBJ1-1, with a possible D match to TRBD1 (6 bases). Germline-derived CDR1 and CDR2 are SGDLS and YYNGEE. Between the trimmed V and J ends, which lost 4 bases and 0 bases, there was a span of 16 bases. The CDR3 sequence is 16 residues long. The CDR3 region has the DNA TGTGCCAGCAGCCAGTATGAGGGGACAATGAACACTGAAGCTTTCTTT. Protein product: CASSQYEGTMNTEAFF.

The chain has TRBV6-1 and TRBJ1-2; maybe TRBD1 (5 bases). The CDR3 has 12 amino acids. CDR1 and CDR2 (germline): MNHNS, SASEGT. Trimming left V 6 bases short and J 8 bases short, with 13 bases between. The CDR3 region has the DNA TGTGCCAGCAGGCGTGCAGGGTCCGGCTACACCTTC. Translated, it gives CASRRAGSGYTF.

This clonotype appeared once. The chain is built from TRBV19 and TRBJ2-1; D unclear. Trimming left V 10 bases short and J 9 bases short, with 16 bases between. This CDR3 has 12 residues. Germline CDR1 LNHDA, CDR2 SQIVND (reference sequence). CDR3 amino acids: CATARAPAEQFF. CDR3 nucleotide sequence: TGTGCCACAGCCCGGGCCCCTGCTGAGCAGTTCTTC. Full variable domain (missing parts from reference TRBV19 and TRBJ2-1): DGGITQSPKYLFRKEGQNVTLSCEQNLNHDAMYWYRQDPGQGLRLIYYSQIVNDFQKGDIAEGYSVSREKKESFPLTVTSAQKNPTAFYLCATARAPAEQFFGPGTRLTVL.

This clonotype was recorded many times. CDR3 sequence (DNA): TGTGCCAGCAGCCGGTCGTCGGTAATCTGGGCCAACGTCCTGACTTTC. Protein sequence: CASSRSSVIWANVLTF. The chain is built from TRBV12-3 or TRBV12-4 and TRBJ2-6; D is ambiguous. V was clipped by 6 bases and J by 5 bases, with 17 bases between them. The CDR3 sequence is 16 residues long.

There are a few counts of this clonotype. The chain recombines TRBV30 with TRBJ1-4, with a tentative D call TRBD1 (5 bases). CDR1 is GTSNPN and CDR2 is SVGIG in the germline V gene (reference sequence). The length of the CDR3 is 11 residues. The V gene lost 4 bases and the J gene lost 14 bases, with 14 bases spanning the gap. The CDR3 loop reads CAWTPGTLLFF. In DNA, the CDR3 is TGTGCCTGGACCCCAGGGACGCTCCTGTTTTTT.

In its sample, this clonotype was seen many times. The rearrangement joins TRBV6-1 to TRBJ2-7, with D perhaps matching TRBD2 (5 bases). V lost 0 bases and J lost 2, with 14 bases in between. Germline V lookup: CDR1 MNHNS, CDR2 SASEGT. The CDR3 runs 16 residues. CDR3 sequence: CASSEAVGRAPYEQYF. The CDR3 DNA sequence: TGTGCCAGCAGTGAAGCGGTTGGGCGGGCTCCCTACGAGCAGTACTTC.

Ten or more counts support this clonotype. The V and J genes are TRBV24-1 and TRBJ1-2; no clear D. V lost 5 bases and J lost 3, with 12 bases in between. Germline V gives CDR1 KGHDR, CDR2 SFDVKD. The CDR3 covers 14 residues. For the CDR3, the DNA is TGTGCCACCAGTGGGGTAGGAATGGACTATGGCTACACCTTC. This translates into CATSGVGMDYGYTF.

This clonotype was seen at least ten times. The genes are TRBV20-1 and TRBJ1-1, with TRBD1 matching over 9 bases. V was pared by 6 bases and J by 4 bases, with 18 bases of the junction left unmatched. Looked up from germline, CDR1 is DFQATT and CDR2 is SNEGSKA (reference sequence). The CDR3 contains 17 residues. CDR3 sequence reads: CSAPGTGNFPSGTEAFF. The CDR3 bases are TGCAGTGCCCCCGGGACAGGGAACTTCCCTTCGGGCACTGAAGCTTTCTTT.

This clonotype was observed at least ten times. V usage is TRBV28 and J usage is TRBJ2-3; the D is unclear. Trimming left V 2 bases short and J 12 bases short, with 12 bases between. CDR3 length: 12 residues. Germline CDR1 is MDHEN and CDR2 is SYDVKM. CDR3 residues: CASSLVGDSQYF. CDR3 sequence (DNA): TGTGCCAGCAGTTTAGTGGGCGACTCACAGTATTTT.

This clonotype was counted ten times or more. V is TRBV2 and J is TRBJ2-7, with D uncertain. The CDR3 runs to 13 residues. The ends were cut back, 11 bases at V and 0 bases at J, with 14 bases in the middle. Germline-derived CDR1 and CDR2 are SNHLY and FYNNEI. CDR3 sequence (DNA): TGTGCCGCGGTGGGTCCCAGCTCCTACGAGCAGTACTTC. Its protein product is CAAVGPSSYEQYF.

This clonotype occurred many times. This chain joins TRBV12-3 or TRBV12-4 and TRBJ2-6; 8 bases map to TRBD1. There are 17 residues in the CDR3. After removal of 6 bases from V and 0 bases from J, the junction contained 7 bases not matched to a gene. Written as DNA, the CDR3 is TGTGCCAGCAGCCCCCTCGGACAGGGCTCTGGGGCCAACGTCCTGACTTTC. Its protein is CASSPLGQGSGANVLTF.

V gene TRBV11-2 combines with J gene TRBJ2-3; D is uncertain. The CDR3 is 15 amino acids. The V gene lost 3 bases and the J gene lost 7 bases, with 17 bases spanning the gap. Germline V gives CDR1 SGHAT, CDR2 FQNNGV. The CDR3 DNA reads as TGTGCCAGCAGCTTTGTTGAACCCAGGAGAAATACGCAGTATTTT. Its translation: CASSFVEPRRNTQYF.